The 2 T cell receptor beta chains below all came from one sample that was sequenced in a study of regulatory T cells in long-lasting Graves disease. Arm-PCR of CDR3 regions and iRepertoire HTBI primers were used to build TCR beta libraries. Via MiXCR, TCRdb re-called the multiplex PCR reads, giving one row per CDR3 protein. Seen here are about 660,000 distinct CDR3 sequences, around 30% observed once, and the top ten hold around 42%. Time point in this sample: persistent/refractory GD, antithyroid drugs over 5 years with positive TRAb. With RNA extracted from PBMCs as input, the TCR library was made. Material: peripheral blood mononuclear cells (PBMCs), obtained when the disease was refractory, from a patient treated with antithyroid drugs. The receptors here all came from a female donor with Graves disease.

CDR3 DNA sequence: TGTGCCAGCGACGCCGGGACGGAGGGGGGGCAGTACTTC. As protein: CASDAGTEGGQYF. The chain uses TRBV5-5 and TRBJ2-7, with D perhaps assigned TRBD1 or TRBD2 (6 bases each). The germline V gene has CDR1 SGHKS and CDR2 YYEKEE (reference sequence). The CDR3 contains 13 residues. Trimming took off 7 bases at V and 9 bases at J, with 20 bases between the two ends.

This clonotype was seen ten or more times. J is TRBJ1-4 and V is TRBV11-2, with 9 bases matching TRBD1. V gave up 4 bases and J gave up 7 bases; unmatched junction bases: 7. The CDR3 is 15 residues long. Germline V gene data show CDR1 as SGHAT and CDR2 as FQNNGV. The CDR3 reads CASSSSDRGSEKLFF. The CDR3, as DNA: TGTGCCAGCAGCTCCTCAGACAGGGGGAGTGAAAAACTGTTTTTT.